The 10 T cell receptor beta chains given below trace back to one sample, sequenced in a study of molecular identifiers for immune sequencing clone quantification. TCRdb re-analysed the PCR reads in MiXCR, keeping a single row per CDR3 protein. Counted here are 70,000 to 95,000 distinct CDR3 sequences, under 20% occurring once; the ten biggest clones make up around 0.8%. The sample consisted of naive CD8+ T cells from blood, with Jurkat cell RNA spiked in. Subset noted: FACS-sorted CD8+CD4-CCR7+CD45RA+ naive T cells. Receptors were obtained from a human donor in good health. Some libraries in this study had Jurkat cell RNA spiked in.

The table lists this clonotype with many counts. This chain links TRBV4-1 with TRBJ2-1; unclear D gene. Trimming left V 3 bases short and J 5 bases short, with 17 bases between. CDR1 MGHRA and CDR2 YSYEKL come from the germline V gene. The CDR3 extends over 16 amino acids. CDR3 sequence reads: CASSQLHGRYNNEQFF. CDR3 in DNA: TGCGCCAGCAGCCAGCTGCATGGTCGCTACAACAATGAGCAGTTCTTC.

As for this clonotype: Since a much larger clone is just one base distant, this may be a read error. The J gene is TRBJ1-1, the V gene TRBV9; no clear D. The V gene's germline CDR1 is SGDLS and CDR2 YYNGEE. The ends were cut back, 3 bases at V and 2 bases at J, with 8 bases in the middle. This CDR3 comprises 13 residues. The CDR3, as DNA: TGTGCCAGCAGCGCGCCCGTTAACACTGAAGCTTTCTTT. Amino acids: CASSAPVNTEAFF. Complete variable domain (other parts from reference TRBV9 and TRBJ1-1): DSGVTQTPKHLITATGQRVTLRCSPRSGDLSVYWYQQSLDQGLQFLIQYYNGEERAKGNILERFSAQQFPDLHSELNLSSLELGDSALYFCASSAPVNTEAFFGQGTRLTVV.

Details on this clonotype: A single base separates this from a much larger clone, so it may be a read error. As the CDR3 is not closed by the conserved phenylalanine or tryptophan, this likely results from a read error. This chain uses TRBV6-2 or TRBV6-3 with TRBJ2-5, with TRBD1 identical over 10 bases. V lost 2 bases and J lost 4; bases outside the gene matches: 1. The germline gives CDR1 MNHEY, CDR2 SVGEGT. CDR3 length: 14 amino acids. CDR3 residues: CASSYGDRGETQYL. The CDR3 coding sequence is TGTGCCAGCAGTTACGGGGACAGGGGAGAGACCCAGTACCTC.

In its sample, this clonotype was seen a few times. It may be a read error: a sequence one base away is much more abundant. V usage is TRBV27 and J usage is TRBJ2-5, with 8 bases aligning to TRBD1. From germline, CDR1 is MNHEY and CDR2 SMNVEV (reference sequence). This CDR3 is built from 16 residues. The V and J ends lost 5 bases and 9 bases, in that order; junction bases with no gene match: 17. CDR3 coding DNA: TGTGCCAGCAGTCCCGTCGTGGGGGCACAGGGGGAGGCCCAGTACTTC. Translation: CASSPVVGAQGEAQYF.

This clonotype was seen ten or more times. This chain links TRBV4-3 with TRBJ2-2; 7 bases line up with TRBD1. Germline lookup yields CDR1 LGHNA and CDR2 YSLEER. Losses at the gene ends were 1 base for V and 4 bases for J; bases not matched to a gene: 3. This CDR3 contains 15 residues. CDR3 DNA: TGCGCCAGCAGCCAAGGACAGGGCCCCACCGGGGAGCTGTTTTTT. Amino acids: CASSQGQGPTGELFF.

This clonotype was seen repeatedly, ten times or more. J is TRBJ2-7 and V is TRBV6-5; 10 positions agree with TRBD1. J was trimmed by 5 bases and V by 0 bases; bases with no gene match: 7. Germline V gene data show CDR1 as MNHEY and CDR2 as SVGAGI. This CDR3 contains 16 residues. This CDR3 is CASSYSGTGVIDEQYF. In DNA form, the CDR3 reads TGTGCCAGCAGTTACTCCGGGACAGGGGTCATCGACGAGCAGTACTTC.

This clonotype occurred many times. The chain has TRBV21-1 and TRBJ1-2. TRBV21-1 is listed as a pseudogene. This CDR3 spans 12 amino acids. The CDR3 nucleotides are TGTGCCAGCAGCAAAGTTTGGCAGCAATCCACCTTC. It is translated as CASSKVWQQSTF.

This clonotype was recorded at least ten times. This chain joins TRBV12-3 or TRBV12-4 and TRBJ1-2; no clear D gene. This CDR3 spans 20 amino acids. Trimming stripped 2 bases from V and 1 base from J, with 26 bases between. The CDR3 sequence is CASSLFLLGHTEFNNYGYTF. The CDR3 DNA follows: TGTGCCAGCAGTTTATTCCTTCTAGGCCATACGGAGTTCAATAACTATGGCTACACCTTC.

This clonotype was picked up many times. The genes are TRBV28 and TRBJ2-3; 7 bases line up with TRBD2. This CDR3 has 16 residues. The germline CDR1 and CDR2 sequences are MDHEN and SYDVKM. Germline trimming cut 4 bases from V and 1 base from J; bases unmatched to any gene: 8. CDR3: CASSSMTLAGTDTQYF. CDR3 DNA sequence: TGTGCCAGCAGTTCCATGACTCTAGCGGGCACAGATACGCAGTATTTT.

This clonotype was detected ten times or more. Here the CDR3 DNA reads TGCGCCAGCAGCTCTGACAGGGAAGTCTACGAGCAGTACTTC. It specifies CASSSDREVYEQYF. The chain joins TRBV5-1 to TRBJ2-7, with 7 bases identical to TRBD1. The ends lost 3 bases at V and 3 bases at J; junction bases unmatched: 6. Germline V lookup: CDR1 SGHRS, CDR2 YFSETQ. The CDR3 contains 14 residues. Variable domain in full (rest from reference TRBV5-1 and TRBJ2-7): KAGVTQTPRYLIKTRGQQVTLSCSPISGHRSVSWYQQTPGQGLQFLFEYFSETQRNKGNFPGRFSGRQFSNSRSEMNVSTLELGDSALYLCASSSDREVYEQYFGPGTRLTVT.